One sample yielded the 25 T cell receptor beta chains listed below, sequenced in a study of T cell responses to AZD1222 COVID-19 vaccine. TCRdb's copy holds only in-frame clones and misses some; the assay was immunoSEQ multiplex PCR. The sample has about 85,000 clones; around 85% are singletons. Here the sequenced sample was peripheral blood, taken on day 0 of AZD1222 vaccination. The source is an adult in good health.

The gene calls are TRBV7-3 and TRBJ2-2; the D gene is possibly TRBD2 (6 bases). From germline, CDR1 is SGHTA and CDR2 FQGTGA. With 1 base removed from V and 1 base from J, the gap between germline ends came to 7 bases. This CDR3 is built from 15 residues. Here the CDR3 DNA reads TGTGCCAGCAGCTTAAATAGCGGGAACACCGGGGAGCTGTTTTTT. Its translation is CASSLNSGNTGELFF.

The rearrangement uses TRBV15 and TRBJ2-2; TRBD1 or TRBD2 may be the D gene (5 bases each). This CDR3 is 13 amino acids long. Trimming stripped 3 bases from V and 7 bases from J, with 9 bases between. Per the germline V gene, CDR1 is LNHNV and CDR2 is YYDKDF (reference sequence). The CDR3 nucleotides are TGTGCCACCAGCAGTGGGGGATTCGGGGAGCTGTTTTTT. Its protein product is CATSSGGFGELFF.

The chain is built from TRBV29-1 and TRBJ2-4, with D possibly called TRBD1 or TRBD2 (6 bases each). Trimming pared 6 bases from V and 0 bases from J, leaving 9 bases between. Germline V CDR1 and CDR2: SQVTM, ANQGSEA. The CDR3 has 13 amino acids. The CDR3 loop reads CSVRGVAKNIQYF. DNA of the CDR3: TGCAGCGTAAGGGGGGTAGCCAAAAACATTCAGTACTTC.

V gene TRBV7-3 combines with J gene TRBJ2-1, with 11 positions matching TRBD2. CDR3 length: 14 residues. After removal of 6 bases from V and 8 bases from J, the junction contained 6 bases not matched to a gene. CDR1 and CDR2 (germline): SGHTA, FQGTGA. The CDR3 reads CASSYSGRDDEQFF. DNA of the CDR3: TGTGCCAGCAGTTATAGCGGGAGGGACGATGAGCAGTTCTTC.

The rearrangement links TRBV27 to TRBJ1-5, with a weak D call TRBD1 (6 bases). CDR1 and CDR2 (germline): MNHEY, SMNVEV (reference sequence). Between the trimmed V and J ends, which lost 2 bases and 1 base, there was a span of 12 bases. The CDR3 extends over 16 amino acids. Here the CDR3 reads CASSLTRGGSNQPQHF. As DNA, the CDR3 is TGTGCCAGCAGTTTAACGAGGGGGGGGAGCAATCAGCCCCAGCATTTT.

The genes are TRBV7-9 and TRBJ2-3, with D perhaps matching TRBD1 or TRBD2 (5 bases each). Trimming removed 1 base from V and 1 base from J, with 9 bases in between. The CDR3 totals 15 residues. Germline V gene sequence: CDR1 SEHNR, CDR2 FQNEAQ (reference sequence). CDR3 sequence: CASSLGMGGTDTQYF. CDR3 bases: TGTGCCAGCAGCTTAGGGATGGGGGGCACAGATACGCAGTATTTT. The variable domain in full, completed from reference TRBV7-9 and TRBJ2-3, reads DTGVSQNPRHKITKRGQNVTFRCDPISEHNRLYWYRQTLGQGPEFLTYFQNEAQLEKSRLLSDRFSAERPKGSFSTLEIQRTEQGDSAMYLCASSLGMGGTDTQYFGPGTRLTVL.

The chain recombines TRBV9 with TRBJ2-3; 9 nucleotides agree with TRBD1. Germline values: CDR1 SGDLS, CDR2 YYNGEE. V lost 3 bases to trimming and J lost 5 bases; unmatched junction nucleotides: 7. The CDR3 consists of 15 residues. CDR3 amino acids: CASSEPGQGGDTQYF. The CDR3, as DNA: TGTGCCAGCAGCGAACCGGGACAGGGTGGAGATACGCAGTATTTT.

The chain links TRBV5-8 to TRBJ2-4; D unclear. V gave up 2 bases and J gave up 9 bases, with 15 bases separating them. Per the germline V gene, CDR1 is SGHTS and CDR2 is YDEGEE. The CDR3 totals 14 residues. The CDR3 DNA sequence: TGTGCCAGCAGCTTAGTCGCCCCAATTGGCATTCAGTACTTC. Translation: CASSLVAPIGIQYF.

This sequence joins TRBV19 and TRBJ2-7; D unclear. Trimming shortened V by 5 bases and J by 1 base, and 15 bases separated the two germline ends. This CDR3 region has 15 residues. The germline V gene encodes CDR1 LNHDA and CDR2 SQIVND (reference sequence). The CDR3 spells CASSVGRTVSYEQYF. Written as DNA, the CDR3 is TGTGCCAGTAGTGTCGGACGGACCGTTTCCTACGAGCAGTACTTC.

The CDR3 sequence is CASSSGTITYEQYF. CDR3 DNA: TGTGCCAGTAGTAGTGGGACTATAACCTACGAGCAGTACTTC. This chain links TRBV19 with TRBJ2-7; 7 bases align to TRBD2. Germline V gene sequence: CDR1 LNHDA, CDR2 SQIVND (reference sequence). Unmatched junction bases numbered 5, after V lost 4 bases and J lost 2 bases. CDR3 length equals 14 residues.

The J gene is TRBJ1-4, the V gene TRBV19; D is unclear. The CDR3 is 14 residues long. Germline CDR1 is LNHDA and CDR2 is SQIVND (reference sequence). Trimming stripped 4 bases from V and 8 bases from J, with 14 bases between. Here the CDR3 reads CASSRPGSGEKLFF. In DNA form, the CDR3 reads TGTGCCAGTAGTAGGCCGGGGAGTGGCGAAAAACTGTTTTTT.

DNA of the CDR3: TGTGCCAGCAGCCCACTAGTCAATGAGCAGTTCTTC. This encodes CASSPLVNEQFF. The chain joins TRBV7-2 to TRBJ2-1, with a possible D match to TRBD2 (5 bases). The CDR3 is 12 amino acids. V lost 5 bases and J 6 bases, leaving 8 bases between the germline ends. Germline assignment: CDR1 SGHTA and CDR2 FQGNSA.

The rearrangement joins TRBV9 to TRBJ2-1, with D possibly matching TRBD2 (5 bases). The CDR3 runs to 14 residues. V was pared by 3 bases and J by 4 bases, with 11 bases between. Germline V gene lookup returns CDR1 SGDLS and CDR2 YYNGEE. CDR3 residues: CASSGGAGYNEQFF. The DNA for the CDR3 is TGTGCCAGCAGCGGGGGAGCTGGATACAATGAGCAGTTCTTC.

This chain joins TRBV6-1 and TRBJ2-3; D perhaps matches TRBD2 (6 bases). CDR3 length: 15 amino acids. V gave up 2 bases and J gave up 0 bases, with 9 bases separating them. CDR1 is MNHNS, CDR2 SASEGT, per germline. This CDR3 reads CASSEPGLSTDTQYF. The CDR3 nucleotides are TGTGCCAGCAGTGAACCGGGACTTAGCACAGATACGCAGTATTTT.

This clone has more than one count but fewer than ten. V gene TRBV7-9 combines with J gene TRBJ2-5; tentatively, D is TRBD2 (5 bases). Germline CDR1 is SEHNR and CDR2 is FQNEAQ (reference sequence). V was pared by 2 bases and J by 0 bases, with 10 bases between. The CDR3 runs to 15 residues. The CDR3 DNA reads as TGTGCCAGCAGCTTATGGCAGACTAACCAAGAGACCCAGTACTTC. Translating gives CASSLWQTNQETQYF.

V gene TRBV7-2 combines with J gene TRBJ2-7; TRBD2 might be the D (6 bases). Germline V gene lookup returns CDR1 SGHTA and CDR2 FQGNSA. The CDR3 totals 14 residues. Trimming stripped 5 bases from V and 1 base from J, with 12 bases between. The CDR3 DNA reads TGTGCCAGCAGCCCCCGGAGGGCGTCCTACGAGCAGTACTTC. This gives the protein CASSPRRASYEQYF.

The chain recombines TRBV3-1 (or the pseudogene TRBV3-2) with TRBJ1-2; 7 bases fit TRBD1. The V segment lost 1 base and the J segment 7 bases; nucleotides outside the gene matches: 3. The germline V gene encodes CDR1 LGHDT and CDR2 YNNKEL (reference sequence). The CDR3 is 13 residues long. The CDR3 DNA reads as TGTGCCAGCAGCCAAGTTCCAGGGGGTGGCTACACCTTC. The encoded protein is CASSQVPGGGYTF.

The CDR3, as DNA: TGTGCCAGCAGTCCCCCGGATGCGGGGAAAAAACTGTTTTTT. It translates to CASSPPDAGKKLFF. The J gene is TRBJ1-4, the V gene TRBV6-5; no clear D gene. CDR3 size: 14 residues. The V and J ends lost 5 bases and 9 bases respectively, with 16 bases between them. The V gene's germline CDR1 is MNHEY and CDR2 SVGAGI.

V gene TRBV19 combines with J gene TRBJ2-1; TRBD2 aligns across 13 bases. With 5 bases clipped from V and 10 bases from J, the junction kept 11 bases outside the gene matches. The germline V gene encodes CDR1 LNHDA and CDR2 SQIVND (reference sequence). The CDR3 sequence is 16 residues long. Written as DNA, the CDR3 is TGTGCCAGTAGTGTACTAGCGGGAGGGGGTGTGGGGGAGCAGTTCTTC. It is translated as CASSVLAGGGVGEQFF.

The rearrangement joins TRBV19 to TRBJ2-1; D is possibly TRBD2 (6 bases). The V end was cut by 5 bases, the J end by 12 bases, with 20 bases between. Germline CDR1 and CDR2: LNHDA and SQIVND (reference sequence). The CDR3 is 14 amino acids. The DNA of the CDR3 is TGTGCCAGTAGTGCCGACCTAGGAGGGGTGTGGCAGTTCTTC. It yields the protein CASSADLGGVWQFF.

The CDR3 sequence is CATQRGGGRVAFF. The CDR3 DNA is TGTGCCACCCAGCGGGGGGGCGGCCGGGTAGCTTTCTTT. This chain links TRBV28 with TRBJ1-1; D is perhaps TRBD1 (6 bases). V gave up 10 bases and J gave up 10 bases, with 22 bases separating them. Germline CDR1 MDHEN, CDR2 SYDVKM. The CDR3 loop spans 13 amino acids.

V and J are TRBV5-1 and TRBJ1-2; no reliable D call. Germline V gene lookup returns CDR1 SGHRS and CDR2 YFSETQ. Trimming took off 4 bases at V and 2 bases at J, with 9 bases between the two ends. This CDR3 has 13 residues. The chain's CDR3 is CASSPIYNYGYTF. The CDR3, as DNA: TGCGCCAGCAGCCCAATATACAACTATGGCTACACCTTC.

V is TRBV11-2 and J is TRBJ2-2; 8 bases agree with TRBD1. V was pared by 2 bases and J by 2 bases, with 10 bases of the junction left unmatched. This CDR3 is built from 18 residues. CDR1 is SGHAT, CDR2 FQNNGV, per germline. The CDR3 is CASSLTLPGGVNTGELFF. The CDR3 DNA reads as TGTGCCAGCAGCTTAACCCTCCCAGGGGGCGTAAACACCGGGGAGCTGTTTTTT. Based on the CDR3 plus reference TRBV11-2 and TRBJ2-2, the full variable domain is EAGVAQSPRYKIIEKRQSVAFWCNPISGHATLYWYQQILGQGPKLLIQFQNNGVVDDSQLPKDRFSAERLKGVDSTLKIQPAKLEDSAVYLCASSLTLPGGVNTGELFFGEGSRLTVL.

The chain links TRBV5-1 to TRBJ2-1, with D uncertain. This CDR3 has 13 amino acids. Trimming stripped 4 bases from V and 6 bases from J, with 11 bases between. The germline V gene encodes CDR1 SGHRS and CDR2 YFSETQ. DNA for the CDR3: TGCGCCAGCAGCCTTACCTGGGGCAATGAGCAGTTCTTC. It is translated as CASSLTWGNEQFF.

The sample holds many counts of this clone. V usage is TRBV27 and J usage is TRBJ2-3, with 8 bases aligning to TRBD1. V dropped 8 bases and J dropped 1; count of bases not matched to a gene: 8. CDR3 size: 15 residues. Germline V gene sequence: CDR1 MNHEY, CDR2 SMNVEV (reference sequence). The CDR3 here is CASFNGTGRTDTQYF. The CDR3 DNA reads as TGTGCCAGCTTTAACGGGACAGGTCGCACAGATACGCAGTATTTT.